Here is one T cell receptor beta chain with its context. This clone was seen only once. There is no known antigen for this receptor. Base qualities were left out, and no much larger clone turns up one base away. The entire isolated RNA was reverse transcribed using the High Capacity cDNA Reverse Transcription Kit, and thus expressed TCRB transcripts were sequenced. Deep immunoSEQ sequencing was performed on naive, central memory and regulatory T cell samples, with an average of roughly 3.5 million total reads per sample. Sorted cells were lysed in RLT buffer, and RNA was extracted using DNase-treated RNeasy Micro or Mini kits according to cell number. To prevent cross-contamination, each cell subset was processed individually, whereas patient and healthy donor samples were processed jointly. TCRB sequences were amplified from cDNA with the immunoSEQ multiplex PCR, producing 87-bp fragments spanning the CDR3 region. Amplicons were sequenced on the Illumina HiSeq platform. The authors processed their data as follows. PCR bias was computationally corrected using synthetic template baselines, reads within Hamming distance 2 were collapsed, and singletons that could not be merged were discarded. By aligning reads against IMGT, V, D and J genes, CDR3 length, and insertions or deletions at six rearrangement sites were assigned. Within each subset, clonotype counts were normalized to the number of sorted cells before true diversity and Gini coefficients were calculated with the tcR R package. The overlap coefficient, calculated on TCRB nucleotide sequences, was used to measure repertoire sharing. As a proxy for the pre-selection repertoire, out-of-frame TCRB sequences from naive cells were analyzed. In its TCRdb copy, this immuneACCESS table keeps in-frame sequences only and misses some clones. Where compared with another copy, unresolved V genes explain less than half of these, and the others have no known cause. V, J and clone size reflect that table, while D and trimming were determined from the DNA. Counted in this sample were around 240,000 clones; under 70% of them appeared once. Jointly, the top ten make up approximately 0.053% of the sample.

This record belongs to a study of beta chain features in type 1 diabetes listed by TCRdb under 2018. About the full investigation: Mean age, gender distribution, total cell number and subset yield did not differ between patients and healthy donors. Regulatory and stem cell-like memory subsets were obtained from only 8 patients and roughly eight healthy donors, while naive and central memory subsets were obtained from all 30 or so donors. A total of around 110,000,000 sorted cells were examined across all samples, and RNA yield correlated strongly with the number of cells per subset. The study compared TCRB repertoires of sorted circulating CD4+ T cell subsets between recently diagnosed type 1 diabetes patients and matched healthy donors. What the work shows at the level of the full study, not this receptor alone: The naive, central memory and regulatory TCRB repertoires appeared to resemble one another more closely among patients than among healthy donors. HLA sub-analyses involved small numbers of individuals, so any influence of HLA type on TCRB rearrangement remained unresolved. Type 1 diabetes patients showed a moderate but significant shortening of TCRB CDR3 length in all four CD4+ subsets. Shorter templates might be favored by PCR, yet because patient and control samples were amplified and corrected together, any such skew would affect both groups equally. Because cDNA was sequenced instead of genomic DNA, activated cells with high expression could be over-represented, although the groups did not differ in activation or CD3 levels. Patients with type 1 diabetes made fewer insertions and deleted more nucleotides at VDJ recombination sites, implying thymic rearrangement abnormalities.

Each donor gave one peripheral blood draw, averaging roughly 100 mL, which was collected into heparinised tubes. A BD FACSAria II was used to sort naive, central memory, regulatory and stem cell-like memory CD4+ T cells with a panel that included CD45RO, CCR7, CD25, CD127, CD95 and CD27. Purity was above 95% for every sorted population. PBMCs were isolated immediately by Lymphoprep density gradient centrifugation and stained directly without culture. Samples were stained and sorted in pairs, with one healthy donor and one patient per experiment, so that batch effects were minimized. The CDR3, cysteine through phenylalanine, is 13 amino acids long. The only DNA kept is the CDR3, 39 bases in frame from the first base. CDR1 SGDLS and CDR2 YYNGEE are derived from the germline V gene. Here V drops 0 bases and J drops 8 bases, and the junction holds 4 bases not matched to any gene.

This sequence was found in a man aged 25 to 40 in good health. The chain is made from TRBV9 and TRBJ2-7; 8 central nucleotides agree with TRBD1. The sequencing input was naive CD4+ T cells from blood. This specimen's cell subset or site label, per the study, means: true naive CD4+ T cells. Here the CDR3 is given as CASSVGQGNQQYF. The bases are TGTGCCAGCAGCGTAGGACAGGGGAATCAGCAGTACTTC.